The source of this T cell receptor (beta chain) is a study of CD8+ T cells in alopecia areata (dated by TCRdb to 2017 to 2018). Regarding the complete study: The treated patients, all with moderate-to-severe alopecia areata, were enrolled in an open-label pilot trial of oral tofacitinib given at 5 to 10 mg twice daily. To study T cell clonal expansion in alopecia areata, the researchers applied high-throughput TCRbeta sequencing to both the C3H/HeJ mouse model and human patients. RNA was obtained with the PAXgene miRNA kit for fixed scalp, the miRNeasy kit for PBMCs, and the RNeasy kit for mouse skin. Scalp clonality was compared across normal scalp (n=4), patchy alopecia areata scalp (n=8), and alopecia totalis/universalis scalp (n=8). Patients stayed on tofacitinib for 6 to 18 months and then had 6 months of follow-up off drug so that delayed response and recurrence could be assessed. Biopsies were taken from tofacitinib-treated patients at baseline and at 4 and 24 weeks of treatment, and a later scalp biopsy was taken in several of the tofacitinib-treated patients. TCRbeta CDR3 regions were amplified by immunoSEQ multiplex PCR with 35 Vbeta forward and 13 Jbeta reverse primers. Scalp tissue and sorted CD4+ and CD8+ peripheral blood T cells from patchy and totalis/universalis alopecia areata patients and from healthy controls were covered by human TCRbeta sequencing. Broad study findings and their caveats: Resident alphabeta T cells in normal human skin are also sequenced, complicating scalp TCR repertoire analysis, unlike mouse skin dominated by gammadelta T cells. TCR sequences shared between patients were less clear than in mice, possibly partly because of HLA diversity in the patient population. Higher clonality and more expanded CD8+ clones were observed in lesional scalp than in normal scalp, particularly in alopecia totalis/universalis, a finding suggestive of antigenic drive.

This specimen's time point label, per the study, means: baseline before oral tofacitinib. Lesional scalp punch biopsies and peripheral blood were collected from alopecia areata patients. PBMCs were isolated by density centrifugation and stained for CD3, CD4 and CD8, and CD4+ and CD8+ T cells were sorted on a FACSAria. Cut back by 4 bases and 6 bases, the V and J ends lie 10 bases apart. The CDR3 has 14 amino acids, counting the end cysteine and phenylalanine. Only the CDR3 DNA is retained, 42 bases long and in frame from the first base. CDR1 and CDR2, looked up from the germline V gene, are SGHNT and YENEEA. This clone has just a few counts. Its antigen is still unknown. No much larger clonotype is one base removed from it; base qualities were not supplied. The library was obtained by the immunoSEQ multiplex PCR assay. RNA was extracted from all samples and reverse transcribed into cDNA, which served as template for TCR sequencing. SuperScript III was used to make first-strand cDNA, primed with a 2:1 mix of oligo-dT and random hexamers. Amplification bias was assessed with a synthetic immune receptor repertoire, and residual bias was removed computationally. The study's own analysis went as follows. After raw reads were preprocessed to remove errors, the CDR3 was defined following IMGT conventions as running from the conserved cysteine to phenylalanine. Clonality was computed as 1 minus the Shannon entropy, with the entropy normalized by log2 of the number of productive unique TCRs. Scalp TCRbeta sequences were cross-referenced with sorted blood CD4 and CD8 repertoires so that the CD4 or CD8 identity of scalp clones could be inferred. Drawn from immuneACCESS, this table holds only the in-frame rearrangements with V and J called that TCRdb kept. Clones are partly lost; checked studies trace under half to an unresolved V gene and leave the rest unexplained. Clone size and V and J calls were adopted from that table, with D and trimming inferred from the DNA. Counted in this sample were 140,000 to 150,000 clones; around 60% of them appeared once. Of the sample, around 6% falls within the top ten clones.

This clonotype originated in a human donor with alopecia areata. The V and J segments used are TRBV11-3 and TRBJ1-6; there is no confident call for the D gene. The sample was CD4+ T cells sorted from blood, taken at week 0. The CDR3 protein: CASSSGQLNSPLHF. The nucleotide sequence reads TGTGCCAGCAGCTCCGGGCAGCTTAATTCACCCCTCCACTTT. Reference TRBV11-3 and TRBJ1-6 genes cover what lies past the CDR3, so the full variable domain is EAGVVQSPRYKIIEKKQPVAFWCNPISGHNTLYWYLQNLGQGPELLIRYENEEAVDDSQLPKDRFSAERLKGVDSTLKIQPAELGDSAVYLCASSSGQLNSPLHFGNGTRLTVT.